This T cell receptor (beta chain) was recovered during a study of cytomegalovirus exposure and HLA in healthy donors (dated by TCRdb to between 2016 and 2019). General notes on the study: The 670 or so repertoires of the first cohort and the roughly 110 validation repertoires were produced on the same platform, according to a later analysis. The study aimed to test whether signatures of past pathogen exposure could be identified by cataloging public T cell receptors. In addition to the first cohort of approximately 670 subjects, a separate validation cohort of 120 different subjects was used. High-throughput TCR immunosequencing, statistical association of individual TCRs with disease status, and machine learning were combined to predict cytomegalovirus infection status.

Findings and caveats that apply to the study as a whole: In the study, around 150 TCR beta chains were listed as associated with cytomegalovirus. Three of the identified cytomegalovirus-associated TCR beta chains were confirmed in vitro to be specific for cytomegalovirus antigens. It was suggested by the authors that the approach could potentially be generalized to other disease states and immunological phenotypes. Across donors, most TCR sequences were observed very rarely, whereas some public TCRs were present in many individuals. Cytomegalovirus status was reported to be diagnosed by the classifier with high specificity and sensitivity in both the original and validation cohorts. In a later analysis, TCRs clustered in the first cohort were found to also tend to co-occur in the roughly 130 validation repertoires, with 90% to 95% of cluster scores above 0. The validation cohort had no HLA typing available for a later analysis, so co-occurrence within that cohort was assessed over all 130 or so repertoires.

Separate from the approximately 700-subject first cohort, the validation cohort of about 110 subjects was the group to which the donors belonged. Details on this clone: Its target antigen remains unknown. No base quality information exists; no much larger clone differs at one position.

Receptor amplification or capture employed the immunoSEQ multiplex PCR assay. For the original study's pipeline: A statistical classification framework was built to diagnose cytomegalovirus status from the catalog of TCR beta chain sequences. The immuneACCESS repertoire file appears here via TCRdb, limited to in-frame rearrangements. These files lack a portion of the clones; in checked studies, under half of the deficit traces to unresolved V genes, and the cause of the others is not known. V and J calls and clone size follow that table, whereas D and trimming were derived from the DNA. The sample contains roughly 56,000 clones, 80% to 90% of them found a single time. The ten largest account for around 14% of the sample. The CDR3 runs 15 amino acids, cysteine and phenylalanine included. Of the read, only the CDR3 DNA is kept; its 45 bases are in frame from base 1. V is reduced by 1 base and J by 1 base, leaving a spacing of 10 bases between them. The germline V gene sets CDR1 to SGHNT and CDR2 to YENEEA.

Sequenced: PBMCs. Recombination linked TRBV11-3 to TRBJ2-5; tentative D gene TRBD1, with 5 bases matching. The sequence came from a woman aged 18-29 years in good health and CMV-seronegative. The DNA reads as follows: TGTGCCAGCAGCTTAGGGGGCAGGGCCCAAGAGACCCAGTACTTC. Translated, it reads CASSLGGRAQETQYF.